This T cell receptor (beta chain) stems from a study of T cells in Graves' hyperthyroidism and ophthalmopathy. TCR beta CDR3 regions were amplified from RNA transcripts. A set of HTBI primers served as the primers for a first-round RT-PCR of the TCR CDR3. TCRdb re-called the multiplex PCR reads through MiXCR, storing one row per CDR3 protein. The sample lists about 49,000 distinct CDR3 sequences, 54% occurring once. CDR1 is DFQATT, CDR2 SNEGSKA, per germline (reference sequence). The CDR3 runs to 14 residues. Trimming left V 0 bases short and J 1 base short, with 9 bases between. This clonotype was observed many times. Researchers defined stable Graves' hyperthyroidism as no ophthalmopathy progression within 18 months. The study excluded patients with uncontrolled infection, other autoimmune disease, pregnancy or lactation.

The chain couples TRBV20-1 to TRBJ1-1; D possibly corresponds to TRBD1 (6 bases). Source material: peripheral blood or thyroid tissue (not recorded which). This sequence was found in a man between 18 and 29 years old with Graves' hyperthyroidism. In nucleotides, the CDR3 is TGCAGTGCTAGAGATTGGGACAAGAACACTGAAGCTTTCTTT. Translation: CSARDWDKNTEAFF.